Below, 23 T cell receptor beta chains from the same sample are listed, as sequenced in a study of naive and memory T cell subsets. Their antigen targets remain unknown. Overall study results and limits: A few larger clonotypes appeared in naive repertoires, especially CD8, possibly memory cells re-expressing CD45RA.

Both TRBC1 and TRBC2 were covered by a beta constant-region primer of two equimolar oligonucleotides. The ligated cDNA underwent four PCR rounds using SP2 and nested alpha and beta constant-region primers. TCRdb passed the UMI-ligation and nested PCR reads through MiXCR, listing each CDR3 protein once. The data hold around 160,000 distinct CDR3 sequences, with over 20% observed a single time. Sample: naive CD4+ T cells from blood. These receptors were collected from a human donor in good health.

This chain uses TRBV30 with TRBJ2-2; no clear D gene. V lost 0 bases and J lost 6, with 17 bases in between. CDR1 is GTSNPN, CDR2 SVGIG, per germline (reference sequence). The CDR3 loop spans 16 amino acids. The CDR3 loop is CAWSVLKRLDPGELFF. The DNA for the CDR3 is TGTGCCTGGAGTGTACTTAAAAGGCTAGATCCCGGGGAGCTGTTTTTT.

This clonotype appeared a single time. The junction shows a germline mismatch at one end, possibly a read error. The CDR3 spells CASSVPGQGGQPQHF. The CDR3 DNA reads as TGTGCTAGCAGCGTCCCGGGACAGGGCGGTCAGCCCCAGCATTTT. The rearrangement uses TRBV7-7 and TRBJ1-5; 9 bases are a match to TRBD1. The CDR3 totals 15 residues. Germline CDR1 SSHAT, CDR2 FNYEAQ (reference sequence).

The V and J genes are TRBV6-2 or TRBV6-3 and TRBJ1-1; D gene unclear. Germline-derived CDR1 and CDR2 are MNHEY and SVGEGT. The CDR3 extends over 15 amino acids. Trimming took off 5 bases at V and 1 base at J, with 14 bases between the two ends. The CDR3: CASSHLPRRNTEAFF. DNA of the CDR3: TGTGCCAGCAGTCACCTTCCGCGGCGGAACACTGAAGCTTTCTTT.

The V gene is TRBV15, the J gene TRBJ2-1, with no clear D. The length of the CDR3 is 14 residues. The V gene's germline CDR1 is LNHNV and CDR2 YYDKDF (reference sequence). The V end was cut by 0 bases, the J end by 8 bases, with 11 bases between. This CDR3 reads CATSRDRLSHEQFF. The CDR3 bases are TGTGCCACCAGCAGAGATCGGTTGTCACATGAGCAGTTCTTC.

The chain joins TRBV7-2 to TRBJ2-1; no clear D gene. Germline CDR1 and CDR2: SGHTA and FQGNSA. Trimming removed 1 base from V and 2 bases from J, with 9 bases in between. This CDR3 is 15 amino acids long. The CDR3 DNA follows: TGTGCCAGCAGCTTAGAACAGCCTGCCTACAATGAGCAGTTCTTC. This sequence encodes CASSLEQPAYNEQFF.

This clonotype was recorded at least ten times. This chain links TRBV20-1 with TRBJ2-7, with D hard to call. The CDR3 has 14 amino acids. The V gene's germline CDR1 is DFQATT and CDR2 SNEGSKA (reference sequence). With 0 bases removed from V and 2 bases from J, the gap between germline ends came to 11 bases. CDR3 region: CSARDPFAPYEQYF. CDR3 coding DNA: TGCAGTGCTAGAGATCCTTTTGCCCCCTACGAGCAGTACTTC.

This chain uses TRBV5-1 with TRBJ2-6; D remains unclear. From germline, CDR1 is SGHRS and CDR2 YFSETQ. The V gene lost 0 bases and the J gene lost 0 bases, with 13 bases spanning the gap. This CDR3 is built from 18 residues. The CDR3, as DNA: TGCGCCAGCAGCTTGGCCAAGGCAGGCCCCTCTGGGGCCAACGTCCTGACTTTC. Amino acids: CASSLAKAGPSGANVLTF.

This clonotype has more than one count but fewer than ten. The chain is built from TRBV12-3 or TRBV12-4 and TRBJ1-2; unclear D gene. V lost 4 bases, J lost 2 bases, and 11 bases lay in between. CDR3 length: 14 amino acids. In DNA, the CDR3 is TGTGCCAGCAGTTCCCGTTTAAGGAACTATGGCTACACCTTC. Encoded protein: CASSSRLRNYGYTF.

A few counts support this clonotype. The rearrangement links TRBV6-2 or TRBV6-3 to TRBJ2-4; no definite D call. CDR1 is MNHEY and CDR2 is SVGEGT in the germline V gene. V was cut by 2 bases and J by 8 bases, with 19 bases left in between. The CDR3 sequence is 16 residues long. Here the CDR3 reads CASSYDGQPAKHIQYF. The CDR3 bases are TGTGCCAGCAGTTACGATGGCCAGCCGGCGAAACACATTCAGTACTTC.

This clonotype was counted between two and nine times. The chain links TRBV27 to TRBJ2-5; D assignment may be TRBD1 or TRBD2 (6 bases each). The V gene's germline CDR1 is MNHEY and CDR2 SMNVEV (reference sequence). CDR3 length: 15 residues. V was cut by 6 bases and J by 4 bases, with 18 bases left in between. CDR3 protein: CASSRRGLLGETQYF. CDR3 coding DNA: TGTGCCAGCAGCCGCCGGGGGCTCCTGGGAGAGACCCAGTACTTC.

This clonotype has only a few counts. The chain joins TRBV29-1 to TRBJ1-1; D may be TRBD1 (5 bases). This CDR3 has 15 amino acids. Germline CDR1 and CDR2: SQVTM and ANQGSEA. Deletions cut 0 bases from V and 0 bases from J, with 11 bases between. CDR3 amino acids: CSVEDRRGMNTEAFF. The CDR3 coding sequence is TGCAGCGTTGAAGATAGGAGGGGTATGAACACTGAAGCTTTCTTT.

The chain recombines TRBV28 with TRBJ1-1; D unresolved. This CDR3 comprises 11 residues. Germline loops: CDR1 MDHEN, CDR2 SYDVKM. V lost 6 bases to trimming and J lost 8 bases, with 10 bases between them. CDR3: CASRPRGEAFF. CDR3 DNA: TGTGCCAGCAGACCCCGAGGAGAAGCTTTCTTT.

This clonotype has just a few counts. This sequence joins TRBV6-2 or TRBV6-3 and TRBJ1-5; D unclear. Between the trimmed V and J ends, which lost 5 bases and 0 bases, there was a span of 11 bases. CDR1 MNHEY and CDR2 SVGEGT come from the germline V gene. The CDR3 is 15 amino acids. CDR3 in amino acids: CASSRNEYSNQPQHF. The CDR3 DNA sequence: TGTGCCAGCAGTCGAAATGAGTATAGCAATCAGCCCCAGCATTTT.

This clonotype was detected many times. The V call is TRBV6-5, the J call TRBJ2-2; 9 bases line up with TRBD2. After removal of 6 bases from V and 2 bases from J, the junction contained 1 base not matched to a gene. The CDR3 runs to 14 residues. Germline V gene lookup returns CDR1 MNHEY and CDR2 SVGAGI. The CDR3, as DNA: TGTGCCAGCAGGACTAGCGGCAACACCGGGGAGCTGTTTTTT. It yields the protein CASRTSGNTGELFF.

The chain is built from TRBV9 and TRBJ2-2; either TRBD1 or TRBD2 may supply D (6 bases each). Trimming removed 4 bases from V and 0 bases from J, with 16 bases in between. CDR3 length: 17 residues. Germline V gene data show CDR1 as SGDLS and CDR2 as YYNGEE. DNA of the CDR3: TGTGCCAGCAGCCTGGAGGGGGTCTTGTCGAACACCGGGGAGCTGTTTTTT. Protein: CASSLEGVLSNTGELFF.

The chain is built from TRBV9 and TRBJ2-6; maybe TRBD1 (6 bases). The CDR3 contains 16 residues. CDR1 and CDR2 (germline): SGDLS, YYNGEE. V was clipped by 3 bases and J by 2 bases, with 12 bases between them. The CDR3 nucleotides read TGTGCCAGCAGCGCGCAGGGGATGGCTGGGGCCAACGTCCTGACTTTC. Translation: CASSAQGMAGANVLTF.

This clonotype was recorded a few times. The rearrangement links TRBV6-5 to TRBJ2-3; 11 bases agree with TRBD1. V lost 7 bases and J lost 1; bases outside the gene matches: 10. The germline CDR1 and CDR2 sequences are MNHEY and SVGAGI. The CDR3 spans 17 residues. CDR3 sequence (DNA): TGTGCCAGCACCATCCGAAGGACAGGGGGCGGCACAGATACGCAGTATTTT. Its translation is CASTIRRTGGGTDTQYF.

This CDR3 reads CASTPSSDTQYF. The CDR3 DNA follows: TGTGCCAGCACCCCTTCATCCGATACGCAGTATTTT. The V call is TRBV7-9, the J call TRBJ2-3, with D unresolved. Trimming took 7 bases from V and 6 from J, leaving 11 bases between them. The length of the CDR3 is 12 residues. Looked up from germline, CDR1 is SEHNR and CDR2 is FQNEAQ (reference sequence).

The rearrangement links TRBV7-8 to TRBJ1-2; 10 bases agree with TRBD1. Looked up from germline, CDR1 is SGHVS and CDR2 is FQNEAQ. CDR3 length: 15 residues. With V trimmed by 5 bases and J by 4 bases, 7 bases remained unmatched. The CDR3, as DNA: TGTGCCAGCAGCAACAGGACAGGGGGTATCTATGGCTACACCTTC. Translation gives CASSNRTGGIYGYTF.

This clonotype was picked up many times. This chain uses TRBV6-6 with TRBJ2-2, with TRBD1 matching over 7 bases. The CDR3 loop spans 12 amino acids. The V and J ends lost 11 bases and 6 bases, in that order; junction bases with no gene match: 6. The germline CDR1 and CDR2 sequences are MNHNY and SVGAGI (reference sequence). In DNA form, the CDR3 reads TGTGCCGACGGGACAGCCGCCGGGGAGCTGTTTTTT. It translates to CADGTAAGELFF.

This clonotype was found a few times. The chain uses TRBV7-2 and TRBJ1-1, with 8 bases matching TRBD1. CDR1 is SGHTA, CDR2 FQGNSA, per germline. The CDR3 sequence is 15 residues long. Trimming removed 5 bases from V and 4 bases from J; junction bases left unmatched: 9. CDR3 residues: CASSAGDRFGTEAFF. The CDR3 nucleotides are TGTGCCAGCAGCGCCGGGGACAGGTTTGGCACTGAAGCTTTCTTT.

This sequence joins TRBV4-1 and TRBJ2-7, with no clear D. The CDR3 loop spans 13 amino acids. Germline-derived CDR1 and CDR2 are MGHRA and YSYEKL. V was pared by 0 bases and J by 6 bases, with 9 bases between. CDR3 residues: CASSQELESEQYF. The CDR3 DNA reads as TGCGCCAGCAGCCAAGAACTGGAGAGCGAGCAGTACTTC.

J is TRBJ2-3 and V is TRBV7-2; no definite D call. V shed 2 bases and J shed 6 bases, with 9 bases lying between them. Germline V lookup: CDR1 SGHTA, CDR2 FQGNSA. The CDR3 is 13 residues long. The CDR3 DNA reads TGTGCCAGCAGCTTATGGCTCGATGATACGCAGTATTTT. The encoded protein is CASSLWLDDTQYF.